The 19 T cell receptor beta chains listed next were all sequenced from one sample in a study of blood T cells in healthy people across ages. Primers used in a second PCR of roughly 7 to 12 cycles were a sample-barcoded 5' primer and a J-beta primer mix. MiXCR was run by TCRdb on the 5' RACE reads, yielding one entry per CDR3 protein. The data hold about 800,000 distinct CDR3 sequences, with about 25% observed a single time. The data were also submitted as part of a second study, on T cells of mothers and their children.

Sequenced sample: blood. These receptors came from a boy between 5 and 17 years old in good health.

With regard to this clonotype: Possible read error: a much larger clone is one base away. The chain carries TRBV5-1 and TRBJ2-7; tentatively, D is TRBD2 (5 bases). The germline V gene has CDR1 SGHRS and CDR2 YFSETQ. The CDR3 is 14 residues long. CDR3 bases: TGCGCCTGCAGCTTGGAGGCCGGTTCCTACGAGCAGTACTTC. Translation gives CACSLEAGSYEQYF.

The rearrangement joins TRBV27 to TRBJ1-1; D remains unclear. Per germline, CDR1 MNHEY and CDR2 SMNVEV (reference sequence). The CDR3 consists of 13 residues. Trimming pared 5 bases from V and 10 bases from J, leaving 17 bases between. The CDR3 coding sequence is TGTGCCAGCAGTCCCAGCCCCTTAGGTGGAGCTTTCTTT. This sequence encodes CASSPSPLGGAFF.

The rearrangement links TRBV4-3 to TRBJ2-5; D remains ambiguous. Trimming pared 0 bases from V and 7 bases from J, leaving 9 bases between. Germline lookup yields CDR1 LGHNA and CDR2 YSLEER. This CDR3 region has 13 residues. The CDR3 loop reads CASSQDVSGTQYF. The CDR3 DNA sequence: TGCGCCAGCAGCCAAGATGTTAGTGGGACCCAGTACTTC.

The V and J genes are TRBV7-8 and TRBJ2-7; 10 positions agree with TRBD2. This CDR3 spans 17 amino acids. Unmatched junction bases numbered 14, after V lost 4 bases and J lost 5 bases. Germline V gene data show CDR1 as SGHVS and CDR2 as FQNEAQ. The CDR3 sequence: CASSSRAGGPLSDEQYF. The CDR3 coding sequence is TGTGCCAGCAGCTCCCGAGCGGGAGGGCCTTTATCGGACGAGCAGTACTTC.

The chain uses TRBV2 and TRBJ2-1; 7 positions match TRBD2. V shed 0 bases and J 1 base; nucleotides not matched to a gene: 18. The germline CDR1 and CDR2 sequences are SNHLY and FYNNEI. This CDR3 is 21 amino acids long. The CDR3 nucleotides read TGTGCCAGCAGTGAAGCGCTTGGCGGGAGACCCCCACCTTTGTCCTACAATGAGCAGTTCTTC. Residues: CASSEALGGRPPPLSYNEQFF.

The chain joins TRBV19 to TRBJ2-1, with a weak D call TRBD1 (5 bases). Germline CDR1 LNHDA, CDR2 SQIVND (reference sequence). The ends were cut back, 4 bases at V and 10 bases at J, with 11 bases in the middle. This CDR3 spans 12 amino acids. CDR3 nucleotide sequence: TGTGCCAGTAGTAGTAACAGGCTAGAGCAGTTCTTC. It specifies CASSSNRLEQFF.

Written as DNA, the CDR3 is TGTGCCAGCATACGAGGGCACTGGAACACTGAAGCTTTCTTT. It is translated as CASIRGHWNTEAFF. The rearrangement links TRBV7-2 to TRBJ1-1; D remains ambiguous. This CDR3 is 14 amino acids long. V lost 7 bases and J lost 1, with 13 bases in between. The V gene's germline CDR1 is SGHTA and CDR2 FQGNSA.

The chain links TRBV28 to TRBJ1-4; D call uncertain. The CDR3 runs 13 residues. Trimming pared 6 bases from V and 10 bases from J, leaving 15 bases between. Germline CDR1 reads MDHEN; CDR2 reads SYDVKM. CDR3 region: CASSEIARGKLFF. DNA of the CDR3: TGTGCCAGCAGCGAGATAGCTCGAGGAAAACTGTTTTTT. The variable domain in full, with the rest retrieved from reference TRBV28 and TRBJ1-4, is DVKVTQSSRYLVKRTGEKVFLECVQDMDHENMFWYRQDPGLGLRLIYFSYDVKMKEKGDIPEGYSVSREKKERFSLILESASTNQTSMYLCASSEIARGKLFFGSGTQLSVL.

V usage is TRBV7-2 and J usage is TRBJ2-2; D gene ambiguous. Germline V gene sequence: CDR1 SGHTA, CDR2 FQGNSA. The germline V and J ends were trimmed by 2 bases and 8 bases, with 9 bases remaining between them. The CDR3 is made up of 13 amino acids. For the CDR3, the DNA is TGTGCCAGCAGCTTAAGATTCCCGGGGGAGCTGTTTTTT. This sequence encodes CASSLRFPGELFF.

This clonotype occurred a few times. The chain recombines TRBV4-3 with TRBJ2-7; maybe TRBD1 (6 bases). Germline V lookup: CDR1 LGHNA, CDR2 YSLEER. Trimming took off 3 bases at V and 0 bases at J, with 15 bases between the two ends. The CDR3 runs 16 residues. The CDR3, as DNA: TGCGCCAGCAGCCAGGATACTAGGGGGAGCTCCTACGAGCAGTACTTC. This gives the protein CASSQDTRGSSYEQYF.

The sample holds a few counts of this clonotype. Germline and junction disagree at one end, which may indicate a read error. The chain carries TRBV13 and TRBJ2-1, with TRBD2 matching over 9 bases. CDR3 size: 18 residues. CDR1 is PRHDT, CDR2 FYEKMQ, per germline (reference sequence). This chain's CDR3 is CVSSLQGSGGSTYNEQFF. The CDR3 coding sequence is TGTGTCAGCAGCTTACAAGGGAGCGGGGGGTCCACCTACAATGAGCAGTTCTTC.

The J gene is TRBJ2-3, the V gene TRBV29-1; D may be TRBD2 (5 bases). Germline CDR1 is SQVTM and CDR2 is ANQGSEA. The ends were cut back, 2 bases at V and 2 bases at J, with 8 bases in the middle. The CDR3 totals 13 residues. The chain's CDR3 is CSVETGYTDTQYF. CDR3 nucleotide sequence: TGCAGCGTTGAAACGGGGTACACAGATACGCAGTATTTT.

This chain links TRBV20-1 with TRBJ2-5; TRBD2 might be the D (6 bases). V gave up 6 bases and J gave up 5 bases, with 28 bases separating them. This CDR3 region has 17 residues. The germline V gene encodes CDR1 DFQATT and CDR2 SNEGSKA (reference sequence). The CDR3 sequence is CSAHSRRAILRSETQYF. As DNA, the CDR3 is TGCAGTGCCCACAGTAGGAGGGCCATTTTGAGGTCGGAGACCCAGTACTTC.

The chain couples TRBV6-2 or TRBV6-3 to TRBJ2-7; 9 bases agree with TRBD2. The CDR3 spans 14 residues. After removal of 4 bases from V and 5 bases from J, the junction contained 6 bases not matched to a gene. Germline CDR1 reads MNHEY; CDR2 reads SVGEGT. This CDR3 is CASSSSGATDEQYF. In DNA, the CDR3 is TGTGCCAGCAGTTCTAGCGGGGCCACGGACGAGCAGTACTTC.

This clonotype has at least ten counts. The chain couples TRBV20-1 to TRBJ2-5, with TRBD1 matching over 7 bases. The CDR3 spans 14 residues. The germline V gene encodes CDR1 DFQATT and CDR2 SNEGSKA (reference sequence). V dropped 6 bases and J dropped 6; count of bases not matched to a gene: 13. The CDR3 sequence is CSAHHPGGTKTQYF. As DNA, the CDR3 is TGCAGTGCCCACCATCCAGGGGGTACGAAGACCCAGTACTTC.

The chain combines TRBV7-9 with TRBJ1-1, with D maybe TRBD1 (6 bases). The germline CDR1 and CDR2 sequences are SEHNR and FQNEAQ (reference sequence). This CDR3 spans 12 amino acids. The V end lost 5 bases, the J end lost 6 bases, and 10 bases lay between the germline ends. The CDR3 region is CASSPDRPEAFF. For the CDR3, the DNA is TGTGCCAGCAGCCCGGACAGACCTGAAGCTTTCTTT.

This clonotype showed up just a few times. The J gene is TRBJ2-4, the V gene TRBV7-2; tentatively, D is TRBD2 (6 bases). The V gene's germline CDR1 is SGHTA and CDR2 FQGNSA. The V and J ends lost 1 base and 6 bases respectively, with 10 bases between them. The CDR3 has 14 residues. CDR3 bases: TGTGCCAGCAGCTTAGAGACGGGAGCAAACATTCAGTACTTC. Translating gives CASSLETGANIQYF.

This clonotype was detected a few times. The V call is TRBV6-6, the J call TRBJ1-2, with D unresolved. Germline CDR1 MNHNY, CDR2 SVGAGI (reference sequence). The CDR3 has 15 residues. Trimming left V 2 bases short and J 5 bases short, with 15 bases between. The CDR3 is CASSYPLDRAYGYTF. DNA of the CDR3: TGTGCCAGCAGTTACCCGTTAGATAGAGCTTATGGCTACACCTTC.

The gene calls are TRBV15 and TRBJ2-1; D possibly uses TRBD1 or TRBD2 (5 bases each). This CDR3 has 15 residues. Germline V gene data show CDR1 as LNHNV and CDR2 as YYDKDF (reference sequence). V was trimmed by 0 bases and J by 7 bases, leaving 13 bases between them. CDR3 amino acids: CATSRDRHGGNEQFF. Written as DNA, the CDR3 is TGTGCCACCAGCAGAGATAGGCATGGGGGAAATGAGCAGTTCTTC.